These 18 T cell receptor beta chains were all obtained from the same sample, sequenced in a study of cytomegalovirus exposure and HLA in healthy donors. The protocol was immunoSEQ multiplex PCR, while the TCRdb copy is restricted to in-frame clones and leaves out a portion. The sample includes around 300,000 clones, around 90% of them seen just once. Sequenced: PBMCs. The receptors originated from a young man in good health and CMV-seronegative.

This clone has a single count. V is TRBV30 and J is TRBJ1-4; no definite D call. Trimming took off 2 bases at V and 6 bases at J, with 13 bases between the two ends. CDR3 length: 14 residues. Germline V gene sequence: CDR1 GTSNPN, CDR2 SVGIG (reference sequence). In DNA, the CDR3 is TGTGCCTGGAGTTTGGGCCTTCCGGATGAAAAACTGTTTTTT. Residues: CAWSLGLPDEKLFF.

The chain has TRBV5-1 and TRBJ2-5, with 14 bases aligning to TRBD2. The V and J ends lost 4 bases and 3 bases, in that order; junction bases with no gene match: 11. Looked up from germline, CDR1 is SGHRS and CDR2 is YFSETQ. CDR3 length: 18 residues. CDR3 sequence reads: CASSPGGLAGVLEETQYF. In DNA form, the CDR3 reads TGCGCCAGCAGCCCTGGGGGACTAGCGGGGGTGTTAGAAGAGACCCAGTACTTC.

This clone was recorded at least ten times. The V and J genes are TRBV5-4 and TRBJ1-5, with 8 nucleotides matching TRBD1. Per germline, CDR1 SGHNT and CDR2 YYREEE (reference sequence). With 4 bases clipped from V and 7 bases from J, the junction kept 10 bases outside the gene matches. This CDR3 comprises 15 residues. For the CDR3, the DNA is TGTGCCAGCAGCCCAGGGACAGGCGATGGGCAGCCCCAGCATTTT. This sequence encodes CASSPGTGDGQPQHF. Drawing the rest from reference TRBV5-4 and TRBJ1-5, the complete variable domain is ETGVTQSPTHLIKTRGQQVTLRCSSQSGHNTVSWYQQALGQGPQFIFQYYREEENGRGNFPPRFSGLQFPNYSSELNVNALELDDSALYLCASSPGTGDGQPQHFGDGTRLSIL.

The chain has TRBV25-1 and TRBJ1-4, with TRBD1 as a possible D gene (6 bases). Trimming pared 8 bases from V and 0 bases from J, leaving 16 bases between. The CDR3 is made up of 16 amino acids. The germline V gene encodes CDR1 MGHDK and CDR2 SYGVNS. CDR3 sequence: CASAQGPITTNEKLFF. CDR3 coding DNA: TGTGCCAGCGCTCAGGGGCCCATCACAACTAATGAAAAACTGTTTTTT.

Comment on this clone: The junction does not match germline at one end; this may be a read error. The chain joins TRBV6-9 to TRBJ2-1; no clear D. Germline V CDR1 and CDR2: MNHGY, SVAAGI. This CDR3 comprises 8 residues. The CDR3 DNA follows: TGTGCCAGCAGTTTCCGGGTCTTC. Amino acid sequence: CASSFRVF.

This sequence joins TRBV21-1 and TRBJ2-1; the table's D gene call, TRBD1, was not cross checked with the DNA. TRBV21-1 is assigned pseudogene status. This CDR3 is built from 11 residues. CDR3 protein: CAHKHPPEQFF. CDR3 coding DNA: TGTGCCCATAAACACCCGCCGGAGCAGTTCTTC.

The chain combines TRBV9 with TRBJ2-7, with 9 bases that match TRBD2. Germline CDR1 is SGDLS and CDR2 is YYNGEE. V shed 4 bases and J 4 bases; nucleotides not matched to a gene: 9. This CDR3 spans 15 amino acids. The CDR3 nucleotides read TGTGCCAGCAGCACTACCGGGACTAGCAGGTACGAGCAGTACTTC. The encoded protein is CASSTTGTSRYEQYF.

V usage is TRBV18 and J usage is TRBJ1-1; a possible D gene is TRBD1 (5 bases). Germline V gives CDR1 KGHSH, CDR2 LQKENI. This CDR3 has 17 residues. The germline V and J ends were trimmed by 2 bases and 0 bases, with 16 bases remaining between them. The DNA for the CDR3 is TGTGCCAGCTCACCATATATTACCGGGACTATGAACACTGAAGCTTTCTTT. The encoded protein is CASSPYITGTMNTEAFF. Filled out from reference TRBV18 and TRBJ1-1, the complete variable domain reads NAGVMQNPRHLVRRRGQEARLRCSPMKGHSHVYWYRQLPEEGLKFMVYLQKENIIDESGMPKERFSAEFPKEGPSILRIQQVVRGDSAAYFCASSPYITGTMNTEAFFGQGTRLTVV.

The chain links TRBV6-1 to TRBJ1-5; D unresolved. The V and J ends lost 7 bases and 1 base respectively, with 8 bases between them. The germline V gene encodes CDR1 MNHNS and CDR2 SASEGT. The CDR3 has 13 residues. CDR3 sequence reads: CASNGVSNQPQHF. The DNA for the CDR3 is TGTGCCAGCAACGGGGTAAGCAATCAGCCCCAGCATTTT.

J is TRBJ1-1 and V is TRBV12-5; TRBD1 matches 9 bases. Germline V lookup: CDR1 LGHNT, CDR2 FRNRAP. The V segment lost 0 bases and the J segment 5 bases; nucleotides outside the gene matches: 4. The CDR3 has 15 residues. In DNA form, the CDR3 reads TGTGCTAGTGGTTTGGTAGGGACAGGGCGGACTGAAGCTTTCTTT. Translating it yields CASGLVGTGRTEAFF.

The V and J genes are TRBV5-1 and TRBJ2-7; 8 positions agree with TRBD1. This CDR3 is built from 14 residues. Germline assignment: CDR1 SGHRS and CDR2 YFSETQ. The V and J ends lost 4 bases and 5 bases, in that order; junction bases with no gene match: 8. The CDR3 nucleotides read TGCGCCAGCAGCCCAAAGACAGGGGTCCACGAGCAGTACTTC. Translating it yields CASSPKTGVHEQYF.

The V call is TRBV6-5, the J call TRBJ2-7; perhaps TRBD1 as D (6 bases). Trimming took 2 bases from V and 1 from J, leaving 9 bases between them. CDR1 is MNHEY, CDR2 SVGAGI, per germline. The CDR3 spans 14 residues. In DNA, the CDR3 is TGTGCCAGCAGTTACACAGGGCCATCCTACGAGCAGTACTTC. Its protein product is CASSYTGPSYEQYF.

The gene calls are TRBV6-5 and TRBJ1-2; D is undetermined. The CDR3 has 14 amino acids. CDR1 is MNHEY, CDR2 SVGAGI, per germline. The ends were cut back, 0 bases at V and 3 bases at J, with 8 bases in the middle. This CDR3 is CASSYSTADYGYTF. CDR3 bases: TGTGCCAGCAGTTACTCGACGGCGGACTATGGCTACACCTTC.

This chain uses TRBV14 with TRBJ2-2, with 10 bases matching TRBD1. This CDR3 contains 18 residues. With 4 bases clipped from V and 6 bases from J, the junction kept 14 bases outside the gene matches. The germline gives CDR1 SGHDN, CDR2 FVKESK. CDR3 DNA: TGTGCCAGCAGCCCCCAGGACAGGGGGTTCGTTGTAGCCGGGGAGCTGTTTTTT. Amino acid sequence: CASSPQDRGFVVAGELFF.

The J gene is TRBJ2-2, the V gene TRBV19; the D gene is possibly TRBD1 (6 bases). This CDR3 region has 14 residues. With 7 bases removed from V and 0 bases from J, the gap between germline ends came to 9 bases. Germline assignment: CDR1 LNHDA and CDR2 SQIVND (reference sequence). Written as DNA, the CDR3 is TGTGCCAGTAAAGGACAGTCGAACACCGGGGAGCTGTTTTTT. Amino acids: CASKGQSNTGELFF.

The chain couples TRBV5-1 to TRBJ2-4; perhaps TRBD1 as D (5 bases). Germline V gene lookup returns CDR1 SGHRS and CDR2 YFSETQ. With 5 bases removed from V and 0 bases from J, the gap between germline ends came to 18 bases. The CDR3 runs 17 residues. The CDR3 reads CASSPASTGLAKNIQYF. DNA for the CDR3: TGCGCCAGCAGTCCGGCTAGTACAGGTCTAGCCAAAAACATTCAGTACTTC.

The gene calls are TRBV5-6 and TRBJ2-7, with TRBD1 matching over 7 bases. Trimming at V came to 4 bases and at J to 4 bases, leaving 8 bases not matched to a gene. CDR1 SGHDT and CDR2 YYEEEE come from the germline V gene. The CDR3 covers 14 residues. CDR3 sequence: CASSLTGIIYEQYF. The CDR3 nucleotides read TGTGCCAGCAGCCTGACAGGGATAATATACGAGCAGTACTTC.

The chain recombines TRBV7-9 with TRBJ1-2, with 9 bases that match TRBD1. Germline assignment: CDR1 SEHNR and CDR2 FQNEAQ (reference sequence). With 7 bases clipped from V and 2 bases from J, the junction kept 8 bases outside the gene matches. There are 15 residues in the CDR3. This CDR3 is CASMPGTGINYGYTF. The CDR3 coding sequence is TGTGCCAGCATGCCCGGGACAGGGATCAACTATGGCTACACCTTC.